The source of this TCR beta chain is a study of blood T cell repertoires in COVID-19. Overall study: Samples came from the United States, Italy and Spain, spanning acute and convalescent COVID-19. Sample material is recorded as cDNA or gDNA derived from T cells, B-cell-depleted T cells, or PBMCs.

How the authors handled the data: Cell counts per sample came from amplifying reference gene primers. Clones were read by immunoSEQ multiplex PCR, and TCRdb kept only the in-frame ones, dropping some. That table supplies the V and J calls and clone size; D and trimming were determined from the DNA. The sample lists 450,000 to 500,000 clones, over 75% seen once, with roughly 3.2% in the top ten. CDR1 is LGHDT, CDR2 YNNKEL, per germline (reference sequence). V was clipped by 0 bases and J by 0 bases, with 11 bases between them. The CDR3 covers 17 residues. This sequence was found in a human donor in a cohort sampled during active COVID-19. This rearrangement joins TRBV3-1 (or the pseudogene TRBV3-2) to TRBJ2-2; TRBD2 is a possible D gene (5 bases). The sequenced material came from peripheral blood. The CDR3 DNA is TGTGCCAGCAGCCAAGATTGGACTGCGACGAACACCGGGGAGCTGTTTTTT. Amino acids: CASSQDWTATNTGELFF.